This T cell receptor beta chain was captured in a study of blood T cell repertoires in COVID-19. Study overall: COVID-19 samples from acute and convalescent phases originated in the United States, Italy and Spain. In each case, the material was cDNA or gDNA derived from T cells, B-cell-depleted T cells, or PBMCs.

In the authors' methods: Estimates of nucleated cell counts were drawn from the amplification of reference gene primers. Profiled with immunoSEQ multiplex PCR; TCRdb holds only in-frame clones, not every one. The V and J calls and clone size are taken from that table; D and trimming were inferred from the DNA. The sample holds 90,000 to 110,000 clones, approximately 82% seen once. Germline CDR1 is SGHDT and CDR2 is YYEEEE. The germline V and J ends were trimmed by 0 bases and 3 bases, with 10 bases remaining between them. This CDR3 is built from 14 residues. This clone was seen once. This chain uses TRBV5-6 with TRBJ2-7; possible D gene TRBD1, 6 bases. The receptor comes from a woman aged 60-75 years with acute or convalescent COVID-19. Sequenced sample: peripheral blood. DNA of the CDR3: TGTGCCAGCAGCTTGGCAGGGGCCCGCTACGAGCAGTACTTC. Its protein is CASSLAGARYEQYF.